These 24 T cell receptor beta chains were sequenced from one sample in a study of blood T cell repertoires in COVID-19. Method: immunoSEQ multiplex PCR; TCRdb's copy keeps in-frame clones and lacks some. Of around 270,000 clones listed, roughly 84% are singletons. The sequenced sample was peripheral blood. The receptors originated from a woman aged 40 to 49 who had recovered from COVID-19.

The CDR3 bases are TGTGCCAGCAGCTTGAACAGGAACACTGAAGCTTTCTTT. As protein: CASSLNRNTEAFF. The rearrangement joins TRBV7-7 to TRBJ1-1; D remains ambiguous. CDR1 is SSHAT, CDR2 FNYEAQ, per germline (reference sequence). The CDR3 is 13 residues long. V was trimmed by 3 bases and J by 1 base, leaving 6 bases between them.

V and J are TRBV6-6 and TRBJ1-2, with D hard to call. Trimming removed 8 bases from V and 8 bases from J, with 18 bases in between. Germline lookup yields CDR1 MNHNY and CDR2 SVGAGI (reference sequence). The CDR3 runs 13 residues. The CDR3 nucleotides are TGTGCCAGCTCTCCTGGAGAGTTTCAGGGCTACACCTTC. Its translation is CASSPGEFQGYTF.

The chain couples TRBV25-1 to TRBJ2-7, with a weak D call TRBD1 (6 bases). The V gene lost 6 bases and the J gene lost 4 bases, with 16 bases spanning the gap. In germline, CDR1 is MGHDK, CDR2 SYGVNS. The CDR3 is 14 amino acids. The chain's CDR3 is CASRPDGQLYEQYF. In DNA, the CDR3 is TGTGCCAGCAGACCCGACGGACAGCTATACGAGCAGTACTTC.

The chain is built from TRBV5-8 and TRBJ2-7; 7 bases agree with TRBD1. The CDR3 has 14 residues. V shed 4 bases, J shed 2 bases, and the junction held 6 bases outside the gene matches. CDR1 is SGHTS, CDR2 YDEGEE, per germline. The CDR3, as DNA: TGTGCCAGCAGCATAAGGGGGCTACCCTACGAGCAGTACTTC. Protein: CASSIRGLPYEQYF.

The rearrangement links TRBV13 to TRBJ1-2, with TRBD1 matching over 7 bases. Germline CDR1 and CDR2: PRHDT and FYEKMQ (reference sequence). The CDR3 has 15 amino acids. J was trimmed by 4 bases and V by 2 bases; bases with no gene match: 7. The CDR3 DNA is TGTGCCAGCAGCTTACGAGGGGACAGCGTCTATGGCTACACCTTC. Encoded protein: CASSLRGDSVYGYTF. Full variable domain (outside the CDR3, taken from reference TRBV13 and TRBJ1-2): AAGVIQSPRHLIKEKRETATLKCYPIPRHDTVYWYQQGPGQDPQFLISFYEKMQSDKGSIPDRFSAQQFSDYHSELNMSSLELGDSALYFCASSLRGDSVYGYTFGSGTRLTVV.

This clone has just one count. The chain recombines TRBV3-1 (or the pseudogene TRBV3-2) with TRBJ1-3; D may be TRBD1 (5 bases). The ends were cut back, 2 bases at V and 2 bases at J, with 10 bases in the middle. The CDR3 consists of 15 residues. Germline CDR1 is LGHDT and CDR2 is YNNKEL (reference sequence). CDR3 DNA sequence: TGTGCCAGCAGCCAAAACCCAGGGACTGGAAACACCATATATTTT. Translation: CASSQNPGTGNTIYF.

The chain employs TRBV29-1 and TRBJ2-4; D remains ambiguous. CDR3 length: 13 amino acids. V lost 6 bases and J 0 bases, leaving 9 bases between the germline ends. Germline CDR1 and CDR2: SQVTM and ANQGSEA. The CDR3: CSVETLAKNIQYF. CDR3 sequence (DNA): TGCAGCGTGGAGACCTTAGCCAAAAACATTCAGTACTTC.

This clone was observed a few times. The chain recombines TRBV20-1 with TRBJ1-2, with 7 bases lining up with TRBD1. The CDR3 consists of 11 residues. The germline gives CDR1 DFQATT, CDR2 SNEGSKA (reference sequence). Trimming took 7 bases from V and 8 from J; bases not matched to a gene: 7. The DNA for the CDR3 is TGCAGTGGTTGGAGGGGGCAAGGCTACACCTTC. Amino acid sequence: CSGWRGQGYTF.

This sequence joins TRBV18 and TRBJ2-3; 12 bases fit TRBD2. The V segment lost 6 bases and the J segment 2 bases; nucleotides outside the gene matches: 6. Germline CDR1 KGHSH, CDR2 LQKENI. CDR3 size: 16 residues. The CDR3 nucleotides are TGTGCCAGCTCTCCTCGACTAGCGGGGGACACAGATACGCAGTATTTT. Its translation: CASSPRLAGDTDTQYF.

This clone was seen once. The CDR3 nucleotides are TGTGCCAGCAGCTTGAAGCTAGCGGGGGGGAATGAGCAGTTCTTC. As protein: CASSLKLAGGNEQFF. The rearrangement uses TRBV5-6 and TRBJ2-1; 12 bases are shared with TRBD2. After removal of 1 base from V and 7 bases from J, the junction contained 3 bases not matched to a gene. Germline V CDR1 and CDR2: SGHDT, YYEEEE. The CDR3 is 15 residues long. Supplemented by reference TRBV5-6 and TRBJ2-1, the full variable domain reads DAGVTQSPTHLIKTRGQQVTLRCSPKSGHDTVSWYQQALGQGPQFIFQYYEEEERQRGNFPDRFSGHQFPNYSSELNVNALLLGDSALYLCASSLKLAGGNEQFFGPGTRLTVL.

Only one count was recorded for this clone. The chain combines TRBV7-9 with TRBJ2-7; 7 bases map to TRBD1. The CDR3 is made up of 14 amino acids. V gave up 6 bases and J gave up 2 bases; unmatched junction bases: 7. CDR1 SEHNR and CDR2 FQNEAQ come from the germline V gene (reference sequence). In DNA, the CDR3 is TGTGCCAGCAGGCAGACAGGGACGACCTACGAGCAGTACTTC. It codes for CASRQTGTTYEQYF.

The rearrangement joins TRBV5-1 to TRBJ2-1, with 7 bases matching TRBD2. CDR3 length equals 15 residues. Trimming removed 3 bases from V and 0 bases from J; junction bases left unmatched: 3. CDR1 and CDR2 (germline): SGHRS, YFSETQ. The CDR3 reads CASSSAGNSYNEQFF. CDR3 bases: TGCGCCAGCAGCTCAGCGGGGAACTCCTACAATGAGCAGTTCTTC.

V and J are TRBV6-1 and TRBJ2-7, with D maybe TRBD1 (5 bases). The V end was cut by 4 bases, the J end by 5 bases, with 15 bases between. The CDR3 covers 14 residues. Germline V gene lookup returns CDR1 MNHNS and CDR2 SASEGT. CDR3 nucleotide sequence: TGTGCCAGCAGTGGACTTCAGGGTGTCAACGAGCAGTACTTC. The encoded protein is CASSGLQGVNEQYF.

This clone has just one count. The chain links TRBV28 to TRBJ1-2; 7 nucleotides align to TRBD1. Germline lookup yields CDR1 MDHEN and CDR2 SYDVKM. V lost 8 bases and J lost 5; bases outside the gene matches: 11. The CDR3 covers 14 residues. The CDR3 here is CASLKLGTAYGYTF. For the CDR3, the DNA is TGTGCCAGCCTTAAACTCGGGACAGCTTATGGCTACACCTTC.

The chain has TRBV7-9 and TRBJ1-4; 9 bases align to TRBD1. V gave up 5 bases and J gave up 8 bases; unmatched junction bases: 12. CDR1 is SEHNR and CDR2 is FQNEAQ in the germline V gene (reference sequence). The CDR3 is 16 amino acids. The chain's CDR3 is CASSPQGADSKEKLFF. CDR3 nucleotides: TGTGCCAGCAGCCCACAGGGGGCGGATTCAAAGGAAAAACTGTTTTTT. The whole variable domain, remainder taken from reference TRBV7-9 and TRBJ1-4, is DTGVSQNPRHKITKRGQNVTFRCDPISEHNRLYWYRQTLGQGPEFLTYFQNEAQLEKSRLLSDRFSAERPKGSFSTLEIQRTEQGDSAMYLCASSPQGADSKEKLFFGSGTQLSVL.

V usage is TRBV5-4 and J usage is TRBJ1-4; 7 bases align to TRBD1. CDR3 size: 17 residues. Germline V CDR1 and CDR2: SGHNT, YYREEE (reference sequence). J gave up 1 base and V 1 base, and 7 bases lay outside the gene matches. CDR3 amino acids: CASSLMSGGLTNEKLFF. The CDR3 region has the DNA TGTGCCAGCAGCTTGATGTCAGGGGGTCTAACTAATGAAAAACTGTTTTTT.

The chain is built from TRBV7-2 and TRBJ1-3; D ambiguous. This CDR3 contains 12 residues. Germline V gene sequence: CDR1 SGHTA, CDR2 FQGNSA. V lost 7 bases and J lost 4, with 8 bases in between. DNA for the CDR3: TGTGCCAGCACTAAAGTAGGAAACACCATATATTTT. This codes for CASTKVGNTIYF.

The V call is TRBV28, the J call TRBJ2-7, with D possibly matching TRBD1 (5 bases). Trimming pared 10 bases from V and 0 bases from J, leaving 13 bases between. CDR1 MDHEN and CDR2 SYDVKM come from the germline V gene. The CDR3 runs 13 residues. This CDR3 reads CATLGATSYEQYF. As DNA, the CDR3 is TGTGCCACCCTTGGGGCTACCTCCTACGAGCAGTACTTC.

The chain has TRBV19 and TRBJ2-5; D is undetermined. The CDR3 has 13 amino acids. CDR1 and CDR2 (germline): LNHDA, SQIVND (reference sequence). V lost 5 bases and J 4 bases, leaving 11 bases between the germline ends. The CDR3 loop reads CASSAGVSETQYF. In DNA, the CDR3 is TGTGCCAGTAGTGCTGGAGTTTCAGAGACCCAGTACTTC. Looking up the rest from reference TRBV19 and TRBJ2-5 gives the full variable domain: DGGITQSPKYLFRKEGQNVTLSCEQNLNHDAMYWYRQDPGQGLRLIYYSQIVNDFQKGDIAEGYSVSREKKESFPLTVTSAQKNPTAFYLCASSAGVSETQYFGPGTRLLVL.

V usage is TRBV3-1 (or the pseudogene TRBV3-2) and J usage is TRBJ2-2, with 8 nucleotides matching TRBD2. V lost 0 bases to trimming and J lost 4 bases; unmatched junction nucleotides: 10. This CDR3 is 18 amino acids long. Germline lookup yields CDR1 LGHDT and CDR2 YNNKEL (reference sequence). The CDR3 DNA reads as TGTGCCAGCAGCCAAGATTTCCGGGGGGGGGCTCGCACCGGGGAGCTGTTTTTT. Its translation: CASSQDFRGGARTGELFF.

This clone was seen only once. The chain joins TRBV28 to TRBJ1-1; D perhaps matches TRBD1 (5 bases). Trimming shortened V by 6 bases and J by 1 base, and 12 bases separated the two germline ends. Germline lookup yields CDR1 MDHEN and CDR2 SYDVKM. The CDR3 loop spans 14 amino acids. The CDR3 here is CASRTRAPNTEAFF. For the CDR3, the DNA is TGTGCCAGCAGGACCAGGGCACCGAACACTGAAGCTTTCTTT.

The chain links TRBV24-1 to TRBJ2-5, with D tentatively TRBD2 (6 bases). The germline CDR1 and CDR2 sequences are KGHDR and SFDVKD. The CDR3 is 14 residues long. V was clipped by 6 bases and J by 5 bases, with 15 bases between them. The CDR3 sequence is CATSQGGPGETQYF. Here the CDR3 DNA reads TGTGCCACCAGTCAAGGAGGGCCCGGGGAGACCCAGTACTTC.

The rearrangement joins TRBV5-5 to TRBJ1-2; possibly TRBD1 for D (5 bases). V dropped 4 bases and J dropped 4 bases, with 17 bases sitting between them. Looked up from germline, CDR1 is SGHKS and CDR2 is YYEKEE (reference sequence). The CDR3 has 15 amino acids. The CDR3 loop reads CASSQGTSRLYGYTF. Here the CDR3 DNA reads TGTGCCAGCAGCCAGGGAACTTCCAGGCTCTATGGCTACACCTTC.

CDR3: CAWRAGLESTDTQYF. The DNA of the CDR3 is TGTGCCTGGAGGGCTGGACTAGAAAGCACAGATACGCAGTATTTT. This sequence joins TRBV30 and TRBJ2-3; 7 positions agree with TRBD2. Germline V CDR1 and CDR2: GTSNPN, SVGIG (reference sequence). The CDR3 length is 15 residues. The junction had 6 bases not matched to a gene; V was cut back by 3 bases and J by 0 bases. Variable domain in full (rest from reference TRBV30 and TRBJ2-3): SQTIHQWPATLVQPVGSPLSLECTVEGTSNPNLYWYRQAAGRGLQLLFYSVGIGQISSEVPQNLSASRPQDRQFILSSKKLLLSDSGFYLCAWRAGLESTDTQYFGPGTRLTVL.